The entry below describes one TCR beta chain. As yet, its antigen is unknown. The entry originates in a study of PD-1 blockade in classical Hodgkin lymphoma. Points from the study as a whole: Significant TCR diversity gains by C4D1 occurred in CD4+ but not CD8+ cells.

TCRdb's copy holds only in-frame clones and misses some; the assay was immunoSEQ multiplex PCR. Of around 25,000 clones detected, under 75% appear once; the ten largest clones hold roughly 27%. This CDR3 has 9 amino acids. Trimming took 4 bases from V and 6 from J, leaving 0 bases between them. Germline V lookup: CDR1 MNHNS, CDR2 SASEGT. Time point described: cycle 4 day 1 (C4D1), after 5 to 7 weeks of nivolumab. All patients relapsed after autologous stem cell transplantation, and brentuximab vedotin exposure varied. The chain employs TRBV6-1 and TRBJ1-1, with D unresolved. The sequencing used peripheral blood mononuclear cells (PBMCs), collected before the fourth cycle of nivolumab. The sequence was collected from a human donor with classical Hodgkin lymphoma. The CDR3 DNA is TGTGCCAGCAGTGCTGAAGCTTTCTTT. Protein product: CASSAEAFF.